Each of the 19 T cell receptor beta chains below was sequenced from the same sample in a study of T-cell memory formation after mild COVID-19. One entry per CDR3 protein results from TCRdb running MiXCR on the 5' RACE reads. The table has roughly 62,000 distinct CDR3 sequences, roughly 10% seen once; the top ten hold approximately 1.1%. Sequences were obtained from PBMCs or a T cell subset sorted from them (not recorded which). These receptors all stem from a man aged 18 to 30 who had mild COVID-19 (a few samples of this study predate the infection). Cell type and time point are not known.

The chain couples TRBV18 to TRBJ2-5, with 11 positions matching TRBD2. The ends lost 10 bases at V and 5 bases at J; junction bases unmatched: 6. This CDR3 comprises 13 residues. CDR1 KGHSH and CDR2 LQKENI come from the germline V gene. CDR3 DNA sequence: TGTGCCACAAGAAGGACTAGCGGGGAGACCCAGTACTTC. Its translation: CATRRTSGETQYF.

This clonotype occurred a few times. In nucleotides, the CDR3 is TGTGCCAGCAGTCCGAGCCAGGGGGCAAGCTCCTACGAGCAGTACGTC. Translated: CASSPSQGASSYEQYV. J is TRBJ2-7 and V is TRBV28; 8 bases line up with TRBD1. This CDR3 has 16 amino acids. With 5 bases clipped from V and 0 bases from J, the junction kept 9 bases outside the gene matches. Germline-derived CDR1 and CDR2 are MDHEN and SYDVKM.

This clonotype has more than one count but fewer than ten. V and J are TRBV7-9 and TRBJ2-1; 9 nucleotides agree with TRBD2. This CDR3 is 15 amino acids long. CDR1 and CDR2 (germline): SEHNR, FQNEAQ (reference sequence). With 5 bases clipped from V and 6 bases from J, the junction kept 8 bases outside the gene matches. For the CDR3, the DNA is TGTGCCAGCAGCGCCCGCGGGGGGGCCGGCAATGAGCAGTTCTTC. Its translation: CASSARGGAGNEQFF.

This clonotype came up many times. V is TRBV5-1 and J is TRBJ2-2; the D gene is possibly TRBD2 (5 bases). V was cut by 1 base and J by 5 bases, with 12 bases left in between. The CDR3 length is 15 residues. Germline CDR1 is SGHRS and CDR2 is YFSETQ. This CDR3 reads CASSLYGDATGELFF. The CDR3 DNA reads as TGCGCCAGCAGCTTGTACGGGGATGCGACCGGGGAGCTGTTTTTT.

The V and J genes are TRBV23-1 and TRBJ2-3, with D possibly being TRBD1 (6 bases). TRBV23-1 has ORF status, its function being uncertain. V was cut by 7 bases and J by 2 bases, with 28 bases left in between. The CDR3 runs to 19 residues. CDR3 sequence: CASTSLMEEWTVYTDTQYF. CDR3 bases: TGCGCCAGCACCTCCTTGATGGAGGAGTGGACAGTTTACACAGATACGCAGTATTTT.

This clonotype has a single count. The rearrangement links TRBV7-9 to TRBJ1-4; D is perhaps TRBD1 (6 bases). V lost 5 bases and J lost 0, with 10 bases in between. The CDR3 has 15 residues. From germline, CDR1 is SEHNR and CDR2 FQNEAQ (reference sequence). The CDR3 sequence is CASSIRQATNEKLFF. CDR3 sequence (DNA): TGTGCCAGCAGCATCCGACAGGCAACTAATGAAAAACTGTTTTTT.

The J gene is TRBJ1-5, the V gene TRBV18, with 8 nucleotides matching TRBD1. CDR1 KGHSH and CDR2 LQKENI come from the germline V gene. This CDR3 region has 14 residues. V lost 4 bases, J lost 5 bases, and 4 bases stayed unmatched. CDR3 coding DNA: TGTGCCAGCTCACAAGGACAGGGTCATCAGCCCCAGCATTTT. This encodes CASSQGQGHQPQHF. Drawing the rest from reference TRBV18 and TRBJ1-5, the complete variable domain is NAGVMQNPRHLVRRRGQEARLRCSPMKGHSHVYWYRQLPEEGLKFMVYLQKENIIDESGMPKERFSAEFPKEGPSILRIQQVVRGDSAAYFCASSQGQGHQPQHFGDGTRLSIL.

This clonotype was picked up many times. The chain's CDR3 is CASSLARGGIDTQYF. Here the CDR3 DNA reads TGCGCCAGCAGCTTGGCGCGGGGGGGCATCGATACGCAGTATTTT. This sequence joins TRBV5-1 and TRBJ2-3; TRBD2 matches 9 bases. V was clipped by 0 bases and J by 6 bases; unmatched bases: 5. The germline V gene encodes CDR1 SGHRS and CDR2 YFSETQ. This CDR3 has 15 amino acids. The full variable domain, in which reference TRBV5-1 and TRBJ2-3 provide the parts outside the CDR3, is KAGVTQTPRYLIKTRGQQVTLSCSPISGHRSVSWYQQTPGQGLQFLFEYFSETQRNKGNFPGRFSGRQFSNSRSEMNVSTLELGDSALYLCASSLARGGIDTQYFGPGTRLTVL.

In this sample, this clonotype turned up a few times. The V call is TRBV2, the J call TRBJ2-2; D call uncertain. The germline CDR1 and CDR2 sequences are SNHLY and FYNNEI. V lost 6 bases, J lost 5 bases, and 7 bases lay in between. The CDR3 has 12 residues. The CDR3 is CASSLETGELFF. The CDR3 coding sequence is TGTGCCAGCAGCCTAGAAACCGGGGAGCTGTTTTTT.

V and J are TRBV30 and TRBJ2-7; D is undetermined. Trimming left V 0 bases short and J 11 bases short, with 14 bases between. The CDR3 covers 12 residues. CDR1 and CDR2 (germline): GTSNPN, SVGIG (reference sequence). The DNA for the CDR3 is TGTGCCTGGAGTGTACCTCTGGCACGGAAGTACTTC. Its protein is CAWSVPLARKYF.

This clonotype was counted between two and nine times. This chain connects TRBV18 to TRBJ1-1, with unresolved D. V was shortened by 3 bases and J by 1 base, with 6 bases between the two germline ends. Germline values: CDR1 KGHSH, CDR2 LQKENI. The CDR3 contains 13 residues. The CDR3 DNA follows: TGTGCCAGCTCACCCGAAGGGAACACTGAAGCTTTCTTT. It encodes CASSPEGNTEAFF. Full variable domain (outside the CDR3, taken from reference TRBV18 and TRBJ1-1): NAGVMQNPRHLVRRRGQEARLRCSPMKGHSHVYWYRQLPEEGLKFMVYLQKENIIDESGMPKERFSAEFPKEGPSILRIQQVVRGDSAAYFCASSPEGNTEAFFGQGTRLTVV.

This clonotype was counted only a few times. The genes are TRBV7-2 and TRBJ2-2, with D possibly matching TRBD2 (6 bases). V lost 1 base, J lost 6 bases, and 9 bases lay in between. The germline V gene encodes CDR1 SGHTA and CDR2 FQGNSA. The CDR3 extends over 14 amino acids. The CDR3 bases are TGTGCCAGCAGCTTAGGCGGGGACCCCGGGGAGCTGTTTTTT. Protein sequence: CASSLGGDPGELFF.

This clonotype was detected a few times. V usage is TRBV10-3 and J usage is TRBJ2-7; D may match TRBD1 or TRBD2 (6 bases each). V lost 3 bases to trimming and J lost 3 bases, with 9 bases between them. CDR1 ENHRY and CDR2 SYGVKD come from the germline V gene. The length of the CDR3 is 13 residues. CDR3 loop: CAISDEGGYEQYF. The CDR3 bases are TGTGCCATCAGTGACGAGGGGGGCTACGAGCAGTACTTC.

This clonotype came up many times. J is TRBJ2-2 and V is TRBV6-5; tentative D call: TRBD1 (6 bases). Germline V gene data show CDR1 as MNHEY and CDR2 as SVGAGI. Trimming removed 4 bases at V and 3 bases at J, with 9 bases between. This CDR3 has 14 residues. The CDR3 protein is CASSSRTDTGELFF. The CDR3 nucleotides are TGTGCCAGCAGTTCGCGGACAGACACCGGGGAGCTGTTTTTT.

In this sample, this clonotype turned up a few times. The V and J genes are TRBV7-2 and TRBJ2-5, with 7 bases matching TRBD1. J gave up 2 bases and V 5 bases, and 8 bases lay outside the gene matches. The CDR3 contains 15 residues. CDR1 is SGHTA and CDR2 is FQGNSA in the germline V gene. The CDR3 reads CASSPRKGQQETQYF. In DNA, the CDR3 is TGTGCCAGCAGCCCCCGGAAGGGACAGCAAGAGACCCAGTACTTC.

This clonotype was recorded a few times. The chain carries TRBV11-2 and TRBJ2-3; 7 bases match TRBD2. V trimming: 2 bases; J trimming: 0 bases; junction bases outside the gene matches: 5. The CDR3 totals 16 residues. Per the germline V gene, CDR1 is SGHAT and CDR2 is FQNNGV. CDR3 DNA: TGTGCCAGCAGCTTAAAGCGGGATACTAGCACAGATACGCAGTATTTT. Its protein product is CASSLKRDTSTDTQYF.

The chain's CDR3 is CASSPRRATEAFF. DNA of the CDR3: TGTGCCAGCAGCCCCCGCAGGGCCACTGAAGCTTTCTTT. The gene calls are TRBV7-2 and TRBJ1-1, with D perhaps matching TRBD1 (5 bases). V lost 5 bases and J lost 4, with 11 bases in between. The CDR3 loop spans 13 amino acids. Germline loops: CDR1 SGHTA, CDR2 FQGNSA.

The sample holds many counts of this clonotype. The rearrangement links TRBV6-5 to TRBJ2-3; 8 bases align to TRBD1. The CDR3 is 13 amino acids. Germline lookup yields CDR1 MNHEY and CDR2 SVGAGI. The V segment lost 7 bases and the J segment 4 bases; nucleotides outside the gene matches: 4. This CDR3 is CASTNRGADTQYF. In DNA, the CDR3 is TGTGCCAGCACCAACAGGGGGGCAGATACGCAGTATTTT.

V gene TRBV6-2 or TRBV6-3 combines with J gene TRBJ2-1; 10 nucleotides align to TRBD2. V dropped 5 bases and J dropped 7; count of bases not matched to a gene: 8. CDR3 length: 15 residues. The germline V gene has CDR1 MNHEY and CDR2 SVGEGT. The CDR3, as DNA: TGTGCCAGCAGTCCAGCGGGGGGGTTCTATAATGAGCAGTTCTTC. Protein: CASSPAGGFYNEQFF.